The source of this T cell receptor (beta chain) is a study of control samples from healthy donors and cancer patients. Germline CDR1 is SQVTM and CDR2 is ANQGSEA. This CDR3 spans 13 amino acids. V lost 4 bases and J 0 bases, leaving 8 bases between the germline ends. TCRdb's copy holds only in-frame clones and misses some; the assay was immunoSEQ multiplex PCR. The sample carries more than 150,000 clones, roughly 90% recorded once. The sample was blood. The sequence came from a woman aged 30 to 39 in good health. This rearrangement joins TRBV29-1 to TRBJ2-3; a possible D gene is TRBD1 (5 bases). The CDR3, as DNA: TGCAGCGTTGTAGGGGAAAGCACAGATACGCAGTATTTT. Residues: CSVVGESTDTQYF.